The 25 T cell receptor beta chains listed next were all sequenced from one sample in a study of OX40 agonist ivuxolimab in advanced cancers. Method: immunoSEQ multiplex PCR; TCRdb's copy keeps in-frame clones and lacks some. The sample lists 74,000 or so clones, about 89% occurring once. The starting material was CD4+ or CD8+ T cells sorted from blood, obtained in a trial of the OX40 agonist ivuxolimab. The source of these receptors is an adult with an advanced solid tumor such as melanoma, head and neck, liver or kidney cancer.

CDR3 sequence (DNA): TGCAGCGTTCGGACAGGGGGCGACGAGCAGTTCTTC. Translated: CSVRTGGDEQFF. V is TRBV29-1 and J is TRBJ2-1; 11 bases line up with TRBD1. This CDR3 region has 12 residues. The junction had 4 bases not matched to a gene; V was cut back by 5 bases and J by 10 bases. Germline lookup yields CDR1 SQVTM and CDR2 ANQGSEA.

The gene calls are TRBV9 and TRBJ2-1; 9 nucleotides agree with TRBD2. V was clipped by 0 bases and J by 10 bases; unmatched bases: 8. The CDR3 runs 15 residues. Germline-derived CDR1 and CDR2 are SGDLS and YYNGEE. The CDR3 coding sequence is TGTGCCAGCAGCGTAGGAGAACTAGCGGGCTCAGAGCAGTTCTTC. It yields the protein CASSVGELAGSEQFF.

The J gene is TRBJ2-6, the V gene TRBV18; D could derive from TRBD1 or TRBD2 (5 bases each). The germline gives CDR1 KGHSH, CDR2 LQKENI. This CDR3 contains 16 residues. The V gene lost 5 bases and the J gene lost 1 base, with 12 bases spanning the gap. CDR3 coding DNA: TGTGCCAGCTCAGCCACAGGACTGTCTGGGGCCAACGTCCTGACTTTC. Residues: CASSATGLSGANVLTF. Full variable domain (missing parts from reference TRBV18 and TRBJ2-6): NAGVMQNPRHLVRRRGQEARLRCSPMKGHSHVYWYRQLPEEGLKFMVYLQKENIIDESGMPKERFSAEFPKEGPSILRIQQVVRGDSAAYFCASSATGLSGANVLTFGAGSRLTVL.

The chain links TRBV11-2 to TRBJ1-1, with D unclear. The CDR3 sequence is 14 residues long. V was pared by 5 bases and J by 3 bases, with 13 bases between. Germline CDR1 reads SGHAT; CDR2 reads FQNNGV. The CDR3 here is CASSPRSGYTEAFF. DNA for the CDR3: TGTGCCAGCAGCCCCCGAAGCGGTTACACTGAAGCTTTCTTT.

The genes are TRBV5-1 and TRBJ1-2, with TRBD1 matching over 7 bases. Trimming took 2 bases from V and 5 from J; bases not matched to a gene: 6. Per the germline V gene, CDR1 is SGHRS and CDR2 is YFSETQ. The CDR3 length is 14 residues. DNA for the CDR3: TGCGCCAGCAGCTTTATAGGGGGCGAATATGGCTACACCTTC. Translating gives CASSFIGGEYGYTF.

This clone was recorded only once. This chain connects TRBV7-9 to TRBJ1-1, with TRBD1 as a possible D gene (6 bases). The CDR3 length is 13 residues. The V gene's germline CDR1 is SEHNR and CDR2 FQNEAQ (reference sequence). Trimming removed 6 bases at V and 7 bases at J, with 15 bases between. CDR3 protein: CASRLQGSSEAFF. Here the CDR3 DNA reads TGTGCCAGCAGGTTACAGGGTTCAAGTGAAGCTTTCTTT.

This sequence joins TRBV7-9 and TRBJ2-5, with D uncertain. The J call is uncertain, as TRBJ2-7 better fits the DNA end. Looked up from germline, CDR1 is SEHNR and CDR2 is FQNEAQ (reference sequence). This CDR3 is built from 12 residues. The DNA for the CDR3 is TGTGCCAGCAGCTTGATGATCTACGAGCAGTACTTC. Its translation: CASSLMIYEQYF.

The rearrangement links TRBV7-2 to TRBJ1-1; possibly TRBD1 for D (6 bases). CDR3 length: 14 amino acids. Germline V gene lookup returns CDR1 SGHTA and CDR2 FQGNSA. The V and J ends lost 5 bases and 5 bases respectively, with 15 bases between them. CDR3: CASSVQGLGTEAFF. The DNA of the CDR3 is TGTGCCAGCAGCGTTCAGGGGCTTGGTACTGAAGCTTTCTTT.

This chain uses TRBV5-4 with TRBJ2-2; 7 bases fit TRBD2. The CDR3 has 17 amino acids. Looked up from germline, CDR1 is SGHNT and CDR2 is YYREEE (reference sequence). Trimming at V came to 2 bases and at J to 4 bases, leaving 11 bases not matched to a gene. The chain's CDR3 is CASSLNLRTGGTGELFF. The CDR3 DNA is TGTGCCAGCAGCTTAAATCTCCGGACGGGGGGCACCGGGGAGCTGTTTTTT.

The rearrangement joins TRBV18 to TRBJ1-1; D may be TRBD1 (5 bases). This CDR3 is built from 14 residues. V was cut by 3 bases and J by 4 bases, with 12 bases left in between. The germline gives CDR1 KGHSH, CDR2 LQKENI. CDR3 sequence (DNA): TGTGCCAGCTCACCCCAGGGTGAGAGCACTGAAGCTTTCTTT. Its translation: CASSPQGESTEAFF.

V usage is TRBV11-2 and J usage is TRBJ2-7, with a possible D match to TRBD2 (5 bases). The CDR3 loop spans 15 amino acids. V was trimmed by 5 bases and J by 1 base, leaving 15 bases between them. From germline, CDR1 is SGHAT and CDR2 FQNNGV. The CDR3 coding sequence is TGTGCCAGCAGCATAGGAGGACTGGATTCCTACGAGCAGTACTTC. Translating gives CASSIGGLDSYEQYF.

This clone was seen once. V and J are TRBV25-1 and TRBJ2-1; 8 bases map to TRBD1. Looked up from germline, CDR1 is MGHDK and CDR2 is SYGVNS. The CDR3 runs to 16 residues. J was trimmed by 9 bases and V by 7 bases; bases with no gene match: 17. This chain's CDR3 is CASINIPGQVRSEQFF. Here the CDR3 DNA reads TGTGCCAGCATTAATATTCCGGGACAGGTGAGGAGTGAGCAGTTCTTC. Full variable domain (remainder filled in from reference TRBV25-1 and TRBJ2-1): EADIYQTPRYLVIGTGKKITLECSQTMGHDKMYWYQQDPGMELHLIHYSYGVNSTEKGDLSSESTVSRIRTEHFPLTLESARPSHTSQYLCASINIPGQVRSEQFFGPGTRLTVL.

The chain combines TRBV4-2 with TRBJ1-2; D gene unclear. Germline loops: CDR1 LGHNA, CDR2 YNFKEQ. This CDR3 spans 14 amino acids. Trimming cost V 3 bases and J 6 bases, with 14 bases left between them. The CDR3 region is CASSQPPKGNGYTF. In DNA, the CDR3 is TGTGCCAGCAGCCAGCCACCGAAGGGAAATGGCTACACCTTC.

Details on this clone: Other DNA sequences of this sample code for an identical CDR3. This chain connects TRBV6-5 to TRBJ2-2, with 10 bases matching TRBD2. From germline, CDR1 is MNHEY and CDR2 SVGAGI. The CDR3 runs to 14 residues. V gave up 4 bases and J gave up 8 bases; unmatched junction bases: 4. As DNA, the CDR3 is TGTGCCAGCAGTTTTGCTAGCGGGAGTGGGGAGCTGTTTTTT. Translating gives CASSFASGSGELFF.

This clone was seen only a few times. This chain links TRBV19 with TRBJ2-3; D unresolved. V shed 1 base and J shed 6 bases, with 11 bases lying between them. The CDR3 loop spans 14 amino acids. Germline V gene sequence: CDR1 LNHDA, CDR2 SQIVND (reference sequence). The CDR3 protein is CASSIGTSPDTQYF. The CDR3 DNA follows: TGTGCCAGTAGTATAGGTACCTCACCGGATACGCAGTATTTT.

V and J are TRBV5-1 and TRBJ2-5; D is unresolved. With 1 base removed from V and 4 bases from J, the gap between germline ends came to 8 bases. Germline CDR1 SGHRS, CDR2 YFSETQ. CDR3 length: 13 amino acids. In DNA form, the CDR3 reads TGCGCCAGCAGCTTGTGGGGTTCAGAGACCCAGTACTTC. Residues: CASSLWGSETQYF.

Comment on this clone: Distinct nucleotide sequences in the sample also encode this CDR3. The rearrangement links TRBV9 to TRBJ2-3, with D hard to call. The V end was cut by 3 bases, the J end by 6 bases, with 5 bases between. The CDR3 is 11 residues long. Per germline, CDR1 SGDLS and CDR2 YYNGEE. CDR3 amino acids: CASSGRDTQYF. The DNA of the CDR3 is TGTGCCAGCAGCGGACGTGATACGCAGTATTTT.

J is TRBJ1-3 and V is TRBV6-5, with D possibly matching TRBD1 (5 bases). The CDR3 sequence is 16 residues long. Germline V gene data show CDR1 as MNHEY and CDR2 as SVGAGI. V was shortened by 2 bases and J by 4 bases, with 15 bases between the two germline ends. CDR3 loop: CASSYDSKIKGNTIYF. CDR3 nucleotides: TGTGCCAGCAGTTACGACAGCAAGATAAAGGGAAACACCATATATTTT.

The rearrangement uses TRBV4-3 and TRBJ1-5; D remains unclear. The CDR3 covers 17 residues. CDR1 and CDR2 from the germline V gene are LGHNA and YSLEER. Trimming removed 0 bases from V and 0 bases from J, with 12 bases in between. CDR3 region: CASSQDVGRYSNQPQHF. The CDR3 nucleotides are TGCGCCAGCAGCCAAGATGTCGGCAGATATAGCAATCAGCCCCAGCATTTT.

V and J are TRBV6-5 and TRBJ1-5; no definite D call. The CDR3 runs 14 residues. Trimming took 6 bases from V and 1 from J, leaving 10 bases between them. Germline CDR1 reads MNHEY; CDR2 reads SVGAGI. CDR3 nucleotide sequence: TGTGCCAGCAGCCTCAGAGGGAGCAATCAGCCCCAGCATTTT. It is translated as CASSLRGSNQPQHF.

The V gene is TRBV5-1, the J gene TRBJ1-3; D not resolved. CDR3 size: 14 residues. Looked up from germline, CDR1 is SGHRS and CDR2 is YFSETQ. V lost 4 bases and J 1 base, leaving 9 bases between the germline ends. The CDR3 is CASSPGSSGNTIYF. CDR3 bases: TGCGCCAGCAGCCCAGGAAGTTCTGGAAACACCATATATTTT.

A single count supports this clone. The chain combines TRBV2 with TRBJ1-5; a possible D gene is TRBD1 (6 bases). Germline loops: CDR1 SNHLY, CDR2 FYNNEI. CDR3 length: 15 residues. Trimming pared 1 base from V and 6 bases from J, leaving 13 bases between. CDR3 bases: TGTGCCAGCAGTGAAGGGGGGCCCGTAGGTCAGCCCCAGCATTTT. Residues: CASSEGGPVGQPQHF.

This clone was seen only once. The chain employs TRBV5-1 and TRBJ2-3; 8 bases are shared with TRBD1. CDR3 size: 15 residues. The germline CDR1 and CDR2 sequences are SGHRS and YFSETQ. Losses at the gene ends were 3 bases for V and 0 bases for J; bases not matched to a gene: 3. The CDR3 loop reads CASSYRQGSTDTQYF. For the CDR3, the DNA is TGCGCCAGCAGCTACAGACAGGGGAGCACAGATACGCAGTATTTT.

The V and J genes are TRBV5-1 and TRBJ2-7; TRBD2 matches 12 bases. Germline loops: CDR1 SGHRS, CDR2 YFSETQ. Trimming took 0 bases from V and 5 from J; bases not matched to a gene: 3. This CDR3 is built from 15 residues. The CDR3, as DNA: TGCGCCAGCAGCTTGGGACTAGCGGGAGTGCACGAGCAGTACTTC. It is translated as CASSLGLAGVHEQYF.

The chain has TRBV5-4 and TRBJ1-2; D remains ambiguous. Per the germline V gene, CDR1 is SGHNT and CDR2 is YYREEE (reference sequence). Trimming stripped 0 bases from V and 2 bases from J, with 5 bases between. CDR3 length: 13 amino acids. CDR3 coding DNA: TGTGCCAGCAGCTTGGATTCCAACTATGGCTACACCTTC. Its protein is CASSLDSNYGYTF.